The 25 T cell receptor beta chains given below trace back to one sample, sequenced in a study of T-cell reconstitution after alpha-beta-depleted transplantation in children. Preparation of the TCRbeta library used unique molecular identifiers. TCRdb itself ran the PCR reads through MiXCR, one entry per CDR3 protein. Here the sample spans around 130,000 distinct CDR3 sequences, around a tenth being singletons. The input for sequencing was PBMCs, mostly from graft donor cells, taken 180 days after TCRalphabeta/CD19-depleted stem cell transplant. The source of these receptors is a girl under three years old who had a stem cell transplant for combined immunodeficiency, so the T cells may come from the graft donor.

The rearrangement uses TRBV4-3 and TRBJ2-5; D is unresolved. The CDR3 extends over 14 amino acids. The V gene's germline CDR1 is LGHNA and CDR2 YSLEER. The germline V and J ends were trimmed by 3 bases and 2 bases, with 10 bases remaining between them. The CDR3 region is CASSHKSSQETQYF. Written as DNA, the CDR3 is TGCGCCAGCAGCCACAAATCTAGTCAAGAGACCCAGTACTTC.

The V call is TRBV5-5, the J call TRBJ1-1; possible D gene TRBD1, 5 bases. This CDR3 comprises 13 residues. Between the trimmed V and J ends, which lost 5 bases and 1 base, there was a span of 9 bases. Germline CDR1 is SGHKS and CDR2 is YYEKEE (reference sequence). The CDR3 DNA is TGTGCCAGCAGGGGGCAGGGGAACACTGAAGCTTTCTTT. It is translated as CASRGQGNTEAFF. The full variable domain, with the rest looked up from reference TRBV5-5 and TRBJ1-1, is DAGVTQSPTHLIKTRGQQVTLRCSPISGHKSVSWYQQVLGQGPQFIFQYYEKEERGRGNFPDRFSARQFPNYSSELNVNALLLGDSALYLCASRGQGNTEAFFGQGTRLTVV.

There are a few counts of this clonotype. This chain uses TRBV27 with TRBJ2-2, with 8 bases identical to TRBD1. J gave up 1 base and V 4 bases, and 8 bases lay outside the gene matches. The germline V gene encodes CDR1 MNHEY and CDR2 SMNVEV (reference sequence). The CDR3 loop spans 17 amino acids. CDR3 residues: CASSSSNRGMNTGELFF. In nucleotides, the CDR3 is TGTGCCAGCAGTTCCAGCAACAGGGGGATGAACACCGGGGAGCTGTTTTTT.

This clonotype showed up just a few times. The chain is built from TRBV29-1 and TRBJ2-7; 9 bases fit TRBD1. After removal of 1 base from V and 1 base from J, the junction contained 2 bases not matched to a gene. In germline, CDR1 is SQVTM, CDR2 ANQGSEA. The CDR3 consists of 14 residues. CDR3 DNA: TGCAGCGTTGAAGGAGGGACAGGGTCCTACGAGCAGTACTTC. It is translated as CSVEGGTGSYEQYF.

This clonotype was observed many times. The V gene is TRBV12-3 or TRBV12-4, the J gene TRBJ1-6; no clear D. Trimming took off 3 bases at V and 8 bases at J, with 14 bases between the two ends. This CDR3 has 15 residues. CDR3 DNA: TGTGCCAGCAGTTTGTGGGGATCTGAGGATTCACCCCTCCACTTT. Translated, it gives CASSLWGSEDSPLHF.

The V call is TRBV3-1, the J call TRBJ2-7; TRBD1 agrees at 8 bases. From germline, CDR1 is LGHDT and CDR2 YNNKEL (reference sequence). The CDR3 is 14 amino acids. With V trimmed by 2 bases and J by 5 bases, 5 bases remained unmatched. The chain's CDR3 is CASSQTWTGNEQYF. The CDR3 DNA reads TGTGCCAGCAGCCAAACCTGGACAGGGAACGAGCAGTACTTC.

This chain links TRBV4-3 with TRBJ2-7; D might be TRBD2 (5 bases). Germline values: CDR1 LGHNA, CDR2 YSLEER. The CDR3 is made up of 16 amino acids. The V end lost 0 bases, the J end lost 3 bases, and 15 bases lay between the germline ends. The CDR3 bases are TGCGCCAGCAGCCAAGATTTAGGAGGTGGCCACTACGAGCAGTACTTC. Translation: CASSQDLGGGHYEQYF.

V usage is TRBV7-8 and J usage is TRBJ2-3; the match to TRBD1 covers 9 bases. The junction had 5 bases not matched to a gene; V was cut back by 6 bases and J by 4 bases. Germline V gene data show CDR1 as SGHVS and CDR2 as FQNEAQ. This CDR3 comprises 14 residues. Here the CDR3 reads CASRGQGGPDTQYF. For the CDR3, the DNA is TGTGCCAGCAGGGGACAGGGAGGCCCAGATACGCAGTATTTT. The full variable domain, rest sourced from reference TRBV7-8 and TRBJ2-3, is GAGVSQSPRYKVAKRGQDVALRCDPISGHVSLFWYQQALGQGPEFLTYFQNEAQLDKSGLPSDRFFAERPEGSVSTLKIQRTQQEDSAVYLCASRGQGGPDTQYFGPGTRLTVL.

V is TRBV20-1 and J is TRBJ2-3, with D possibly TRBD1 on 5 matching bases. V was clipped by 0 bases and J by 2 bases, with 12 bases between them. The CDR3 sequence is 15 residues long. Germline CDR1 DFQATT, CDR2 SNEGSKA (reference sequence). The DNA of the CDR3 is TGCAGTGCTAGAGATCTGTCCAGGGACACAGATACGCAGTATTTT. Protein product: CSARDLSRDTDTQYF.

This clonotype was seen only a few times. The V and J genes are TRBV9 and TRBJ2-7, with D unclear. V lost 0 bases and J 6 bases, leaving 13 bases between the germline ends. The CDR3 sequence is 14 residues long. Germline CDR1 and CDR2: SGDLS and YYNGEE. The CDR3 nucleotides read TGTGCCAGCAGCGTAGGGGCAGCCTCGGGCGAGCAGTACTTC. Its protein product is CASSVGAASGEQYF.

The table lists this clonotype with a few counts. CDR3 bases: TGTGCCAGCAGCTTTGGTGGCGGGGAGCTGTTTTTT. Protein sequence: CASSFGGGELFF. The V and J genes are TRBV7-9 and TRBJ2-2; unclear D gene. Germline V CDR1 and CDR2: SEHNR, FQNEAQ (reference sequence). V was cut by 3 bases and J by 7 bases, with 6 bases left in between. CDR3 length equals 12 residues.

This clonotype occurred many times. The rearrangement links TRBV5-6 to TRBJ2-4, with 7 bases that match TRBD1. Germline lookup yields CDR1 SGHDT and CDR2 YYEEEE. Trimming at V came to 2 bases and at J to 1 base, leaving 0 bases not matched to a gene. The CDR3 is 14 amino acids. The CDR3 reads CASSLQGAKNIQYF. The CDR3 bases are TGTGCCAGCAGCTTACAGGGGGCCAAAAACATTCAGTACTTC. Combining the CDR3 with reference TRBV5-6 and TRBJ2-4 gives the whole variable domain DAGVTQSPTHLIKTRGQQVTLRCSPKSGHDTVSWYQQALGQGPQFIFQYYEEEERQRGNFPDRFSGHQFPNYSSELNVNALLLGDSALYLCASSLQGAKNIQYFGAGTRLSVL.

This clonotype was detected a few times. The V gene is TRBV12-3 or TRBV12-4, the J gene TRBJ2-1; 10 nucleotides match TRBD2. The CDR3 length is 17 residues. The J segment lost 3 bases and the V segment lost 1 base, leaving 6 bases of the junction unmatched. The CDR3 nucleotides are TGTGCCAGCAGTTTAGTAGCCCTAGCGGGAGTCTACAATGAGCAGTTCTTC. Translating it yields CASSLVALAGVYNEQFF.

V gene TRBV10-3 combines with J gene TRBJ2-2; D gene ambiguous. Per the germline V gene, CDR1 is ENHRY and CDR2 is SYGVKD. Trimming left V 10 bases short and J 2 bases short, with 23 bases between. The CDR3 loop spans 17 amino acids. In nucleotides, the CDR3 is TGTGCCACGGCAATTGAACGGGCCTCTTTAAACACCGGGGAGCTGTTTTTT. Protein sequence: CATAIERASLNTGELFF.

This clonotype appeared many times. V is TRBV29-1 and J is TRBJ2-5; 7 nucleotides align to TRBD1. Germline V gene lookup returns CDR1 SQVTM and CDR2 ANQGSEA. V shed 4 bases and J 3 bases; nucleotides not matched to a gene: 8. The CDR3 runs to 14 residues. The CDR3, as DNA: TGCAGCGTTGTGGGACAGTGGGATGAAGAGACCCAGTACTTC. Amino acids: CSVVGQWDEETQYF.

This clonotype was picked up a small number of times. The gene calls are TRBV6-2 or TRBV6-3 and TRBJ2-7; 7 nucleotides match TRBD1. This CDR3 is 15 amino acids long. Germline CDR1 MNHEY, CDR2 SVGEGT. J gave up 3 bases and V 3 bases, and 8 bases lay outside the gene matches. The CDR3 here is CASSYRGQYLYEQYF. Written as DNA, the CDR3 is TGTGCCAGCAGTTATCGGGGACAGTACCTCTACGAGCAGTACTTC.

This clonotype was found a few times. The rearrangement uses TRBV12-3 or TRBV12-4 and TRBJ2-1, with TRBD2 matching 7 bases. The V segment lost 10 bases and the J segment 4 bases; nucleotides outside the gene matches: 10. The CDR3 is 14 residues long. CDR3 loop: CAIGGSGPYNEQFF. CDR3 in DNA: TGTGCCATTGGGGGTAGCGGGCCTTACAATGAGCAGTTCTTC.

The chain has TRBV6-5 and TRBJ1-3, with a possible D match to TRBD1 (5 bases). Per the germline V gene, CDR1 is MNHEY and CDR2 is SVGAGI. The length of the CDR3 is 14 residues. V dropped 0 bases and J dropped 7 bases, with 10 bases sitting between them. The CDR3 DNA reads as TGTGCCAGCAGTTACTCGATGGGGGGTAACACCATATATTTT. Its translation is CASSYSMGGNTIYF.

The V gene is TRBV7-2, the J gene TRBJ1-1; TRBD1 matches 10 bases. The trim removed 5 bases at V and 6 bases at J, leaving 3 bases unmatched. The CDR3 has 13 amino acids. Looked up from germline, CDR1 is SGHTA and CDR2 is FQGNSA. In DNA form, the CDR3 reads TGTGCCAGCAGCCGGGACAGGGGCGCTGAAGCTTTCTTT. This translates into CASSRDRGAEAFF.

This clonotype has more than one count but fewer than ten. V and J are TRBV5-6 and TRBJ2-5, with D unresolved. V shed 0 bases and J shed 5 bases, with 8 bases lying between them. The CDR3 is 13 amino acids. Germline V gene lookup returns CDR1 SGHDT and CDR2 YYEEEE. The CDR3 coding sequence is TGTGCCAGCAGCTTGGAACCGAGGGAGACCCAGTACTTC. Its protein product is CASSLEPRETQYF.

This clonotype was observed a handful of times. CDR3 region: CASSPTEVSYEQYF. The CDR3 DNA reads TGTGCCAGCAGCCCCACTGAAGTCTCCTACGAGCAGTACTTC. This rearrangement joins TRBV7-2 to TRBJ2-7; the D is unclear. CDR3 length equals 14 residues. V shed 5 bases and J shed 0 bases, with 11 bases lying between them. The germline gives CDR1 SGHTA, CDR2 FQGNSA.

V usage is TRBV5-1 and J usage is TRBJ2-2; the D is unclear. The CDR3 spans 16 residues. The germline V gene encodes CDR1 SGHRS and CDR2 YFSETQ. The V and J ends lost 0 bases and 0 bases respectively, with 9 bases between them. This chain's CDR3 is CASSLVGTSNTGELFF. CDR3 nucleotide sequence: TGCGCCAGCAGCTTGGTGGGTACCTCGAACACCGGGGAGCTGTTTTTT.

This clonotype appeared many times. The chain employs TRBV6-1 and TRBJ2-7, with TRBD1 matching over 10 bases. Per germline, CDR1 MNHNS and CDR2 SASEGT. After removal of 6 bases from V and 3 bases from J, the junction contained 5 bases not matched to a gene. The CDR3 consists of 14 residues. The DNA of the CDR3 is TGTGCCAGCAGCCCGGGACAGGGGATCTACGAGCAGTACTTC. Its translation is CASSPGQGIYEQYF.

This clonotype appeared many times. The CDR3 here is CASSLSGDQETQYF. The CDR3 DNA reads TGTGCCAGCAGTTTATCGGGGGACCAAGAGACCCAGTACTTC. The chain recombines TRBV12-3 or TRBV12-4 with TRBJ2-5; D might be TRBD2 (6 bases). The CDR3 consists of 14 residues. V lost 2 bases and J 0 bases, leaving 7 bases between the germline ends.

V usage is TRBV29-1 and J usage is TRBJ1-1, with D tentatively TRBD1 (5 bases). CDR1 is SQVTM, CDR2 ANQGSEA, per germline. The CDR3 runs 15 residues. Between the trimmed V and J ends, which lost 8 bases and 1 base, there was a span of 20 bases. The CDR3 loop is CSPRLVREKNTEAFF. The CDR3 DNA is TGCAGCCCCCGTTTGGTCAGGGAGAAGAACACTGAAGCTTTCTTT.